The clone carrying this TCR beta chain was counted many times. Its specificity is not known. CDR3 and TCR beta VDJ profiling relied on a genomic DNA template. TCRdb called the reads again in MiXCR, with one record for every CDR3 protein. This sample has hundreds of thousands of distinct CDR3 sequences, with around a third found just once. Flow cytometry had shown expanded CD8+CD57+ cells in the patients chosen for sequencing. The enrolled patients all had severe acquired aplastic anemia. These data are taken from a study of CD8+CD57+ T cells in acquired aplastic anemia. For the study at large: Sorted CD4+ plus CD8+ cells gave DNA averaging 3.2 ug. Points from the study as a whole: No significant patient-versus-control difference appeared in CD8+ Simpson's diversity. The study identified roughly 31 CD8+ CDR3 sequences shared by patients and controls.

Germline CDR1 SGHTA, CDR2 FQGNSA. The CDR3 spans 15 residues. V lost 4 bases and J 7 bases, leaving 20 bases between the germline ends. Sequencing was carried out using sorted CD4+, CD8+, or CD8+CD57+ T cells (not recorded which) from PBMCs. V is TRBV7-2 and J is TRBJ2-7; D is unclear. This sequence originates from a human donor with aplastic anemia. In DNA form, the CDR3 reads TGTGCCAGCAGCTCGAGTGTGTTTTCGGGTGCGGAGCAGTACTTC. It is translated as CASSSSVFSGAEQYF.